The rows below give T cell receptor beta chains drawn from one sample of a study of molecular identifiers for immune sequencing clone quantification. TCRdb re-analysed the PCR reads in MiXCR, keeping a single row per CDR3 protein. The table lists around 470,000 distinct CDR3 sequences, less than 30% of them singletons, with around 0.79% in the top ten. The sample consisted of naive CD8+ T cells from blood, with Jurkat cell RNA spiked in. These receptors were collected from a human donor in good health. Some libraries in this study had Jurkat cell RNA spiked in. CDR3s leave out the opening cysteine and the closing phenylalanine or tryptophan. The order of the fields is CDR3 length, V gene, J gene, CDR3 protein.

len: 11
v_gene: TRBV11-2
j_gene: TRBJ2-1
CDR3aa: ARRLMDYNERF

len: 14
v_gene: TRBV7-6
j_gene: TRBJ2-3
CDR3aa: ASSLPAGPSSDTQY

len: 14
v_gene: TRBV7-2
j_gene: TRBJ2-3
CDR3aa: ASRNRGRVMTDTQY

len: 12
v_gene: TRBV27
j_gene: TRBJ1-4
CDR3aa: AAGPPVGVGKLF

len: 14
v_gene: TRBV4-3
j_gene: TRBJ2-1
CDR3aa: ASSPMGPNSYNEQF

len: 11
v_gene: TRBV11-2
j_gene: TRBJ2-3
CDR3aa: ASSLFLNKTQY

len: 14
v_gene: TRBV7-2
j_gene: TRBJ1-4
CDR3aa: ASSLRLAGGNEKLF

len: 13
v_gene: TRBV7-2
j_gene: TRBJ2-7
CDR3aa: ASSLSSTPTYEQY

len: 10
v_gene: TRBV29-1
j_gene: TRBJ2-2
CDR3aa: RYCTNTGELF

len: 14
v_gene: TRBV7-9
j_gene: TRBJ2-7
CDR3aa: ASSLLTGEGLGEQY

len: 13
v_gene: TRBV7-9
j_gene: TRBJ2-7
CDR3aa: ASSSAGTPTYEQY

len: 10
v_gene: TRBV3-1
j_gene: TRBJ2-7
CDR3aa: ASSQDSPEQY

len: 18
v_gene: TRBV6-2/TRBV6-3
j_gene: TRBJ2-3
CDR3aa: ASSYVASAITDFLTDTQY

len: 14
v_gene: TRBV7-6
j_gene: TRBJ2-3
CDR3aa: ASSPRAGGPADTQY

len: 10
v_gene: TRBV19
j_gene: TRBJ2-4
CDR3aa: ASGPTENIQY

len: 14
v_gene: TRBV5-6
j_gene: TRBJ2-1
CDR3aa: ASSNDRGLPYNEQF

len: 12
v_gene: TRBV6-1
j_gene: TRBJ2-7
CDR3aa: ASRSGTPTYEQY

len: 10
v_gene: TRBV7-9
j_gene: TRBJ1-1
CDR3aa: ASSRLIIEAF

len: 13
v_gene: TRBV11-2
j_gene: TRBJ2-3
CDR3aa: ASSPDRVGTDTQY

len: 11
v_gene: TRBV19
j_gene: TRBJ1-4
CDR3aa: ATLSEGREKLF

len: 13
v_gene: TRBV24-1
j_gene: TRBJ2-3
CDR3aa: ATSDATSGADTQY

len: 14
v_gene: TRBV5-6
j_gene: TRBJ2-3
CDR3aa: ASSLAGLYNTDTQY

len: 14
v_gene: TRBV20-1
j_gene: TRBJ1-1
CDR3aa: SARDTPGGPSTEAF

len: 14
v_gene: TRBV5-6
j_gene: TRBJ2-5
CDR3aa: ASSLVWTSGQETQY

len: 13
v_gene: TRBV7-3
j_gene: TRBJ2-3
CDR3aa: ASSATGTAADTQY

len: 12
v_gene: TRBV4-1
j_gene: TRBJ1-5
CDR3aa: ASSQDRAYQPQH

len: 14
v_gene: TRBV7-9
j_gene: TRBJ2-6
CDR3aa: ASSTGTISGANVLT

len: 14
v_gene: TRBV6-2/TRBV6-3
j_gene: TRBJ2-3
CDR3aa: ASTQPPGTRRDTRY

len: 12
v_gene: TRBV7-2
j_gene: TRBJ2-7
CDR3aa: ASSVREYPYAQY

len: 12
v_gene: TRBV15
j_gene: TRBJ2-7
CDR3aa: ATSRVGQTYEQY

len: 12
v_gene: TRBV7-9
j_gene: TRBJ2-3
CDR3aa: ASSPPASTDTQY

len: 11
v_gene: TRBV27
j_gene: TRBJ2-2
CDR3aa: ASSFPDPGELF

len: 10
v_gene: TRBV29-1
j_gene: TRBJ1-2
CDR3aa: SVTGENYGYT

len: 11
v_gene: TRBV9
j_gene: TRBJ2-5
CDR3aa: ASSVGGEETQY

len: 12
v_gene: TRBV11-1
j_gene: TRBJ2-3
CDR3aa: ASSQDGLGDTQY

len: 17
v_gene: TRBV11-2
j_gene: TRBJ2-3
CDR3aa: ASSPRPQALAGGTDTQY

len: 13
v_gene: TRBV5-4
j_gene: TRBJ1-4
CDR3aa: ASSSRTGGEEKLF

len: 11
v_gene: TRBV27
j_gene: TRBJ1-1
CDR3aa: ASSPTEHEQAF

len: 10
v_gene: TRBV7-3
j_gene: TRBJ2-1
CDR3aa: ASGTTSNEQF

len: 12
v_gene: TRBV6-5
j_gene: TRBJ1-1
CDR3aa: ASSPGGVRTEAF

len: 13
v_gene: TRBV7-9
j_gene: TRBJ1-1
CDR3aa: AAADRSTMNTEAF

len: 12
v_gene: TRBV29-1
j_gene: TRBJ1-2
CDR3aa: SVGGQILNYNYT

len: 10
v_gene: TRBV7-9
j_gene: TRBJ2-7
CDR3aa: ASSGRKNEQY

len: 11
v_gene: TRBV4-2
j_gene: TRBJ1-1
CDR3aa: ASSYTGMSEAF

len: 11
v_gene: TRBV4-3
j_gene: TRBJ2-5
CDR3aa: AGSQGEQETQY

len: 16
v_gene: TRBV3-1
j_gene: TRBJ2-3
CDR3aa: ASSRDHGSGSLGDTQY

len: 15
v_gene: TRBV12-3/TRBV12-4
j_gene: TRBJ2-1
CDR3aa: ASSPTSTGGLGNEQF